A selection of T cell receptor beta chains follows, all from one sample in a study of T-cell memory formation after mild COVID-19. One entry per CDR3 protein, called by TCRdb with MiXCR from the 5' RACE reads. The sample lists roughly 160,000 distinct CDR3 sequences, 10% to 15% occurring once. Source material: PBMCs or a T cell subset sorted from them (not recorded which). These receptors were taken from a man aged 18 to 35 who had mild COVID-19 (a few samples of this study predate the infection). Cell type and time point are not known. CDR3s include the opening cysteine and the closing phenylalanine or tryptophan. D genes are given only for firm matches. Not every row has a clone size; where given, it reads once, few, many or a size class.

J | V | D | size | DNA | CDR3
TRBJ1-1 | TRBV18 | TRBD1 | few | TGTGCCAGCTCACTCCAGACAGGGATAGGCGCTGAAGCTTTCTTT | CASSLQTGIGAEAFF
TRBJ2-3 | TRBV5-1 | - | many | TGCGCCAGCAGCTTGGATTCAGGGCTTAGCACAGATACGCAGTATTTT | CASSLDSGLSTDTQYF
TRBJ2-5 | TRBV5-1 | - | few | TGCGCCAGCAGCTTGGCCGGCACCGGGGAGACCCAGTACTTC | CASSLAGTGETQYF
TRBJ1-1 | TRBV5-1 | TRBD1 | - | TGCGCCAGCAGCGACGACAGGGGACTTCTGAACACTGAAGCTTTCTTT | CASSDDRGLLNTEAFF
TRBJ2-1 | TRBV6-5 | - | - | TGTGCCAGCAGTTACTCTGGTTTGAGGGGGGGGCCCCGGGAGCAGTTCTTC | CASSYSGLRGGPREQFF
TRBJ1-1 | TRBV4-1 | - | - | TGCGCCAGCAGCCAGGGGAACGGGGAAACGACTGAAGCTTTCTTT | CASSQGNGETTEAFF
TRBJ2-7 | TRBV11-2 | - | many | TGTGCCAGCAGCTCGATTTCCGGGACCTCCTACGAGCAGTACTTC | CASSSISGTSYEQYF
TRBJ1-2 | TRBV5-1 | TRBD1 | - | TGCGCCAGCAGCTTGGGCCAGGGGGGTAACTATGGCTACACCTTC | CASSLGQGGNYGYTF
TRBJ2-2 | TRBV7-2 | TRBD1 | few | TGTGCCAGCAGCGCACGAGGACAGGGGCCCGGGGAGCTGTTTTTT | CASSARGQGPGELFF
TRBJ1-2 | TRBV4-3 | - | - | TGCGCCAGCAGCTACCGAAAGGGAGGGTATGACTATGGCTACACCTTC | CASSYRKGGYDYGYTF
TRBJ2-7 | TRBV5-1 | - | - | TGCGCCAGCAGCTTGGGGGTGTTAACCTACGAGCAGTACTTC | CASSLGVLTYEQYF
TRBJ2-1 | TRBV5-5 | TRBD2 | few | TGTGCCAGCAGCACGGGACTAGCTTCTTTCTTC | CASSTGLASFF
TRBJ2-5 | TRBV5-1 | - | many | TGCGCCAGCAGTCAGACAACCCAAGAGACCCAGTACTTC | CASSQTTQETQYF
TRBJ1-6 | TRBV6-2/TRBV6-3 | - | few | TGTGCCAGCAGCCCCTCCGGCGGGAATAATTCACCCCTCCACTTT | CASSPSGGNNSPLHF
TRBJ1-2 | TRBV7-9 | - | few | TGTGCCAGCAGCTTAGGGGACCCGGGAGGTGGCTACACCTTC | CASSLGDPGGGYTF
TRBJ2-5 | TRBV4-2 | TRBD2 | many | TGTGCCAGCAGCCAGGACCGAAATAGCGGGGGGGCAAAGACCCAGTACTTC | CASSQDRNSGGAKTQYF
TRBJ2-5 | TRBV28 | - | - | TGTGCCAGCAGTTTCGAGTACAGACAAGAGACCCAGTACTTC | CASSFEYRQETQYF
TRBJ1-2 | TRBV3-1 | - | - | TGTGCCAGCACTCTGCTAGGCACCGAGGGCTACACCTTC | CASTLLGTEGYTF
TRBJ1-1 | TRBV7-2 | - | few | TGTGCCAGCAGCTTAGTGGCAGGGGTGAACACTGAAGCTTTCTTT | CASSLVAGVNTEAFF
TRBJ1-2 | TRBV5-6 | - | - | TGTGCCAGCAGCTTGATGACAGGATCCTACACCTTC | CASSLMTGSYTF
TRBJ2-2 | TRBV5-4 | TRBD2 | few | TGTGCCAGCAGCCCGGGCGGGGGGGCCAACACCGGGGAGCTGTTTTTT | CASSPGGGANTGELFF
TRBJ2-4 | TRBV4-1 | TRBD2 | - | TGCGCCAGCAGCCAAGTGGCTAGCGGACAAAACATTCAGTACTTC | CASSQVASGQNIQYF
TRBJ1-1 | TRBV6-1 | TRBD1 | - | TGTGCCAGCAGTATAACAGGGGTGAACACTGAAGCTTTCTTT | CASSITGVNTEAFF
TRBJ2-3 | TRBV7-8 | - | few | TGTGCCAGCAGTCCTACTAGCTGGAGCACAGATACGCAGTATTTT | CASSPTSWSTDTQYF
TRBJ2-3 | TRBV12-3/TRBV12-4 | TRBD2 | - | TGTGCCAGCAGGTGGACTAGGGCGCAGTATTTT | CASRWTRAQYF
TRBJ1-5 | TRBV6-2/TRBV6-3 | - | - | TGTGCCAGCAGTCGTGACGGGACGGCTAATCAGCCCCAGCATTTT | CASSRDGTANQPQHF
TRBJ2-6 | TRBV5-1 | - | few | TGCGCCAGCAGCTTGGCGGAGCGGGCGTCTGGGGCCAACGTCCTGACTTTC | CASSLAERASGANVLTF
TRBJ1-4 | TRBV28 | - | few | TGTGCCAGCAGATGGTCCCCCCATGAAAAACTGTTTTTT | CASRWSPHEKLFF
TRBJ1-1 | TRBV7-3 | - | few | TGTGCCAGCATGGACAGCCCGAACACTGAAGCTTTCTTT | CASMDSPNTEAFF
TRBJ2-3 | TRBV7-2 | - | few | TGTGCCAGCAGCTTAAACGTAGCAGATACGCAGTATTTT | CASSLNVADTQYF
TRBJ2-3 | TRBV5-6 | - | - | TGTGCCAGCAGCTCACAGGGTGCAGATACGCAGTATTTT | CASSSQGADTQYF
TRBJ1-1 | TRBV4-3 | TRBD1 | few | TGCGCCAGCAGCCCTGACAGGGGGTGGACTGAAGCTTTCTTT | CASSPDRGWTEAFF
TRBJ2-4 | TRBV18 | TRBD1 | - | TGTGCCAGCTCAACAACCGGGACAGAAAACATTCAGTACTTC | CASSTTGTENIQYF
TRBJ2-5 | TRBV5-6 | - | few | TGTCCCAGCAGCCACCCGGGGGACGGAGAGACCCAGTACTTC | CPSSHPGDGETQYF
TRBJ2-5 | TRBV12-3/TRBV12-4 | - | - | TGTGCCAGCAGAGTTTCCGGGGCTGGAGAGACCCAGTACTTC | CASRVSGAGETQYF
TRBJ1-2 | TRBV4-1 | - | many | TGCGCCAGCAGCCAAGAGGTCCCCGTGGCCGACATCTATGGCTACACCTTC | CASSQEVPVADIYGYTF
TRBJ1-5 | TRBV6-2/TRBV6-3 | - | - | TGTGCCAGCAGTTACTTCGCCGACAGCAGGTCCCAGCATTTT | CASSYFADSRSQHF
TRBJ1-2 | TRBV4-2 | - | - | TGTGCCAGCATCCAAGAACAAGGGTCTAACTATGGCTACACCTTC | CASIQEQGSNYGYTF
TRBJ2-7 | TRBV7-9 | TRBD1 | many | TGTGCCAGCAGCTTAGGGGACAGGGGGCTGGGCGAGCAGTACTTC | CASSLGDRGLGEQYF
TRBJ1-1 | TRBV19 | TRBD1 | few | TGTGCCACTAGGAGGGGGCCTACGGTTGTTGGCACTGAAGCTTTCTTT | CATRRGPTVVGTEAFF
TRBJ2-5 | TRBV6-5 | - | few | TGTGCCAGCAGTCTTGTCAGGCGGGAGACCCAGTACTTC | CASSLVRRETQYF
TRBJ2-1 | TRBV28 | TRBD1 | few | TGTGCCAGCTTCCAGGGGGCCCGGAGGAATGAGCAGTTCTTC | CASFQGARRNEQFF